This entry is about one TCR beta chain. Its target is unknown. The PCR used 60 Vbeta and 13 Jbeta primers. Profiled with immunoSEQ multiplex PCR; TCRdb holds only in-frame clones, not every one. The data hold about 76,000 clones, with 70% to 80% observed a single time. This sample is drawn from a study of cytomegalovirus exposure and HLA in healthy donors. Study results and limitations: Later analysis associated a missense DCLRE1C variant with TCR beta V- and J-gene trimming. Per a later analysis, roughly 17,000 TCR beta sequences showed association with HLA alleles at 0.05 false discovery rate. Later on, an analysis showed TCR association rates differing by HLA locus, with DRB1 the most and HLA-C the fewest.

Donors likely had unrecorded immune exposures despite being nominally healthy when sampled. The CDR3 is made up of 12 amino acids. Trimming stripped 5 bases from V and 8 bases from J, with 10 bases between. Germline V gene data show CDR1 as SGHAT and CDR2 as FQNNGV. The TCR was taken from a man aged 25-45 years in good health and CMV-seronegative. The chain employs TRBV11-2 and TRBJ2-1; weak D call: TRBD2 (6 bases). The sample comprised PBMCs. The CDR3: CASSPSVDEQFF. The DNA for the CDR3 is TGTGCCAGCAGCCCTAGCGTGGATGAGCAGTTCTTC.